The source of this T cell receptor (beta chain) is a study of blood T cells in healthy people across ages. Sample-barcoded 5' priming and a J-beta primer mix drove a second PCR of about 6 to 12 cycles. Every cDNA molecule carried a tag from a template-switch adaptor bearing 12 random nucleotides. TCRdb re-analysed the 5' RACE reads in MiXCR, keeping a single row per CDR3 protein. Of some 710,000 distinct CDR3 sequences detected, about 45% appear once; the ten largest clones hold 15% to 20%. This clonotype was observed a few times. Germline V gene sequence: CDR1 MNHEY, CDR2 SVGEGT. With V trimmed by 5 bases and J by 3 bases, 8 bases remained unmatched. This CDR3 region has 16 residues.

The clonotype was recovered from a man older than 75 in good health. The chain couples TRBV6-2 or TRBV6-3 to TRBJ2-7, with TRBD2 matching 12 bases. Sequencing used blood. The CDR3 DNA follows: TGTGCCAGCAGTCCCCGGCGACTAGCGGGAGTCTACGAGCAGTACTTC. Translating gives CASSPRRLAGVYEQYF.